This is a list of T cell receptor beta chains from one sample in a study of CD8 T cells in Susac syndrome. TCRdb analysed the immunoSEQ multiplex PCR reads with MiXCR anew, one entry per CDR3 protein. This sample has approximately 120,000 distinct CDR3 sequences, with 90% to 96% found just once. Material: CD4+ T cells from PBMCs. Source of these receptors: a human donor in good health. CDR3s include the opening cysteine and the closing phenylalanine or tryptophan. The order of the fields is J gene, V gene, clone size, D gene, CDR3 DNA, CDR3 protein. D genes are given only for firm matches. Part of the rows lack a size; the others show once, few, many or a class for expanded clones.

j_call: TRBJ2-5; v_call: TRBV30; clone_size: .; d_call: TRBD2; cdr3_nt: TGTGCCTGGAGTGTAACATCCCAGCGGGGGGGGACCCAGTACTTC; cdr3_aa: CAWSVTSQRGGTQYF
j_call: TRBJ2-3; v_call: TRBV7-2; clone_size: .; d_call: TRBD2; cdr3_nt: TGTGCCAGCAGCTCGCCGGGACTAGCGGGGGGGAGGGATACGCAGTATTTT; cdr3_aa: CASSSPGLAGGRDTQYF
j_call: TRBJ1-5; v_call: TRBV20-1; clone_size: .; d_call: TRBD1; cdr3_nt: TGCAGTGCTAGAGCGGGACAGGGCAATCAGCCCCAGCATTTT; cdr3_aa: CSARAGQGNQPQHF
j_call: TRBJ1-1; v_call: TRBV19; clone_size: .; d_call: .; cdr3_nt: TGTGCCAGTAGTATGGACGGATTTGAAGCTTTCTTT; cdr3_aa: CASSMDGFEAFF
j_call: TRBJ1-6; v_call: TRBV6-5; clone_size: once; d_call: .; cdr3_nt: TGTGCCAGCAGTAGAAGACCGGAGGCCTCACCCCTCCACTTT; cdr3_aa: CASSRRPEASPLHF
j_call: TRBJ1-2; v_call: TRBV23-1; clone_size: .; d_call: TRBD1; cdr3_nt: TGCGCCAGCAGTCAAGGGACAGATTCCCGCTATGGCTACACCTTC; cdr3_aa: CASSQGTDSRYGYTF
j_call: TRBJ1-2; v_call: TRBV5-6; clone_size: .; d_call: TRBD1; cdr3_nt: TGTGCCAGCCTCTTGAGGAGGGAAGGACAGGGCGGCTATGGCTACACCTTC; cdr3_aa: CASLLRREGQGGYGYTF
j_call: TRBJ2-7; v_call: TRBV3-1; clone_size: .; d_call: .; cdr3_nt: TGTGCCAGCAGCCAGTTGGGAGGCCCTACTGCTTACGAGCAGTACTTC; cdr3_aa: CASSQLGGPTAYEQYF
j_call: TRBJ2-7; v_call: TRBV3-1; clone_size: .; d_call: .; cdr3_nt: TGTGCCAGCAGTCCTGGGTTTGACTGGGAGCAGTACTTC; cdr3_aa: CASSPGFDWEQYF
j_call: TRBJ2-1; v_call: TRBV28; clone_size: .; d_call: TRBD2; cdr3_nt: TGTGCCAGCAGTCTCTACCCGGGACTAGCGGGAGGGCCTATCAGTGAGCAGTTCTTC; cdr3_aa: CASSLYPGLAGGPISEQFF
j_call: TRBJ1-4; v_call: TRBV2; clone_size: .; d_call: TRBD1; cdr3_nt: TGTGCCAGCAGGAACCGGGACAGAACTAATGAAAAACTGTTTTTT; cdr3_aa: CASRNRDRTNEKLFF
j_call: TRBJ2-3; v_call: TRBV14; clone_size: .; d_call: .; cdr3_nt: TGTGCCAGCAGCCCGTTAGGACAGCGATTTAGCACAGATACGCAGTATTTT; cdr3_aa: CASSPLGQRFSTDTQYF
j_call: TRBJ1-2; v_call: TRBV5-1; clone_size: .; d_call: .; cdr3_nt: TGCGCCAGCAGCCTCGGGACGGCGGGAGGCTATGGCTACACCTTC; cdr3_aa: CASSLGTAGGYGYTF
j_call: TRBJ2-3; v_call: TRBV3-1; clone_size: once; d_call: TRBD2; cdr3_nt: TGTGCCAGCAGCCGGGACGGGAGGGTCACAGATACGCAGTATTTT; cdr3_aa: CASSRDGRVTDTQYF
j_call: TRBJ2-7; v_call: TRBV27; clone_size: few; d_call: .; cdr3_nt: TGTGCCAGCAGTTCCTTGACAGGTCCCTACGAGCAGTACTTC; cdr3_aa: CASSSLTGPYEQYF
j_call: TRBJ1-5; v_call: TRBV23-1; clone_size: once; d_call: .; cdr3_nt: TGCGCCAGCAGTCAATCCTTTAATGAGAAACCGGGTTATAGCAATCAGCCCCAGCATTTT; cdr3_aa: CASSQSFNEKPGYSNQPQHF
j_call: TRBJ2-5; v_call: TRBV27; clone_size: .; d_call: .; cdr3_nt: TGTGCCAGCAGTTTACGGTCGGGAGAAGAGACCCAGTACTTC; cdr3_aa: CASSLRSGEETQYF
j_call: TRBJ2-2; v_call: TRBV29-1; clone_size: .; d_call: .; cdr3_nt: TGCAGCGGGGGAGGGAACACCGGGGAGCTGTTTTTT; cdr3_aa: CSGGGNTGELFF
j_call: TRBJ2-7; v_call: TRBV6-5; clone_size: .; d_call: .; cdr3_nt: TGTGCCAGCACCTCCGCCAACTACGAGCAGTACTTC; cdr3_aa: CASTSANYEQYF
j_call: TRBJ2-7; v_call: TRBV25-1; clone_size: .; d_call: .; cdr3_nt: TGTGCCAGCAGTGGGACGGAGACCTACGAGCAGTACTTC; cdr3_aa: CASSGTETYEQYF
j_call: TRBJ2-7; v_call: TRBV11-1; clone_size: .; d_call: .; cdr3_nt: TGTGCCAGCAGCTTAGAACCACCTAGCTACGAGCAGTACTTC; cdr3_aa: CASSLEPPSYEQYF
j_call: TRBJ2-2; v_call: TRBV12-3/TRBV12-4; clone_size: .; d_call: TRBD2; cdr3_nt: TGTGCCAGCAGTAGGGGGACTAGCAGATCCACCGGGGAGCTGTTTTTT; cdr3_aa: CASSRGTSRSTGELFF